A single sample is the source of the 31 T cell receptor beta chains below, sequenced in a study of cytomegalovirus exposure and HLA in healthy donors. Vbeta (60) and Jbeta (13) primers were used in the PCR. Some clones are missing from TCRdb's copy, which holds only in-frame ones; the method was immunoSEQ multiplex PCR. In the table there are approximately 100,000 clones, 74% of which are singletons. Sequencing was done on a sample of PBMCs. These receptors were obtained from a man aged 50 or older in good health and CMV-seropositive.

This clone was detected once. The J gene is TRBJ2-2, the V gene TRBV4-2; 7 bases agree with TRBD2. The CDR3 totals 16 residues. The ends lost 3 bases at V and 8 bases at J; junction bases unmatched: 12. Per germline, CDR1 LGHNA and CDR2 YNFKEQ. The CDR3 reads CASSHPDGLGMGELFF. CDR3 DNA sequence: TGTGCCAGCAGCCATCCGGACGGACTAGGAATGGGGGAGCTGTTTTTT.

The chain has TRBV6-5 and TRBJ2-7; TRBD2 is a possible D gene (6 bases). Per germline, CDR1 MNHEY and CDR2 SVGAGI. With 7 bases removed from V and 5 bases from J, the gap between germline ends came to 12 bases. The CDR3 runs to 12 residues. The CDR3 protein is CASNGGTHEQYF. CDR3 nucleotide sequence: TGTGCCAGCAATGGGGGGACGCACGAGCAGTACTTC.

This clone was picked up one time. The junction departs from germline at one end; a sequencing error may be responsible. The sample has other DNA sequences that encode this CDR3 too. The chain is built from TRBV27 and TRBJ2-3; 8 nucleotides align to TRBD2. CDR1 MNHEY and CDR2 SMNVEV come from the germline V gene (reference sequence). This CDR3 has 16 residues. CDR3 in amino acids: CASSSGGGQGRDTQYF. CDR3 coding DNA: TGCGCCAGCAGTTCCGGGGGGGGCCAAGGAAGAGATACGCAGTATTTT.

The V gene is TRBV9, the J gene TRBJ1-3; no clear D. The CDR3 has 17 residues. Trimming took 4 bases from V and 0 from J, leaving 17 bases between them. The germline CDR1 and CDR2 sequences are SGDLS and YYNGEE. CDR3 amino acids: CASSPPPGDYSGNTIYF. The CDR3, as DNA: TGTGCCAGCAGCCCACCCCCAGGCGATTACTCTGGAAACACCATATATTTT.

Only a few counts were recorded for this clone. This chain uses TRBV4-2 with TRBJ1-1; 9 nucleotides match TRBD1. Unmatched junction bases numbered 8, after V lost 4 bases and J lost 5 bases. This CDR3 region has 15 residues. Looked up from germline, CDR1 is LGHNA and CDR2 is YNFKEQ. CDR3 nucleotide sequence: TGTGCCAGCAGCCCCCCACAGGGGGCCGTGACTGAAGCTTTCTTT. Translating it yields CASSPPQGAVTEAFF.

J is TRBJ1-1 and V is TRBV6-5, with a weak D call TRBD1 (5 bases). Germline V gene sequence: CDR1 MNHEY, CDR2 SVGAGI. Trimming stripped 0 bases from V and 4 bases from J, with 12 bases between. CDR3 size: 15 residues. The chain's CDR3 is CASSYSKRGGTEAFF. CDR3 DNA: TGTGCCAGCAGTTACTCGAAAAGGGGAGGCACTGAAGCTTTCTTT.

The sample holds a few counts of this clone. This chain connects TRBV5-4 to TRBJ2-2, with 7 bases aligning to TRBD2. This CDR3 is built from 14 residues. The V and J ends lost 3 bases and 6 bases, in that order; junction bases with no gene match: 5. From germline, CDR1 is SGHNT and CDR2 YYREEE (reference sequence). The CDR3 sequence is CASSSRGTAGELFF. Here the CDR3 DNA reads TGTGCCAGCAGCTCGCGGGGGACGGCCGGGGAGCTGTTTTTT.

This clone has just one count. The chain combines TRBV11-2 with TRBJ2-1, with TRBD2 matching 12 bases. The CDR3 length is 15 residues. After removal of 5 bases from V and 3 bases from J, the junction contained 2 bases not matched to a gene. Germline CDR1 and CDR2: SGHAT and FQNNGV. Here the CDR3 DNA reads TGTGCCAGCAGCCGGACTAGCGGGGTCTACAATGAGCAGTTCTTC. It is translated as CASSRTSGVYNEQFF. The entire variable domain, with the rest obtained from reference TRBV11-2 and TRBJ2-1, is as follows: EAGVAQSPRYKIIEKRQSVAFWCNPISGHATLYWYQQILGQGPKLLIQFQNNGVVDDSQLPKDRFSAERLKGVDSTLKIQPAKLEDSAVYLCASSRTSGVYNEQFFGPGTRLTVL.

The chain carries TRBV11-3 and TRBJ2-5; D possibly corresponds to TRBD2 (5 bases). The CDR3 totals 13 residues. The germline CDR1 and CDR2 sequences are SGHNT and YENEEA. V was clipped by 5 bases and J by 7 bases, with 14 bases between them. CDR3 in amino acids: CASSPGVAGTQYF. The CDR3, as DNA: TGTGCCAGCAGCCCCGGGGTGGCGGGGACCCAGTACTTC.

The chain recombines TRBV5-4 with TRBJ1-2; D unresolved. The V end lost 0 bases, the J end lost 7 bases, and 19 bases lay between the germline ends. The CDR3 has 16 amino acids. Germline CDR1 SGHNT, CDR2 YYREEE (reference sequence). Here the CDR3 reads CASSLGTSGFSVGYTF. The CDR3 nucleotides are TGTGCCAGCAGCTTGGGGACCTCGGGGTTCTCCGTTGGCTACACCTTC. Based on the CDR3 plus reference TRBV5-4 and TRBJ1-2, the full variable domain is ETGVTQSPTHLIKTRGQQVTLRCSSQSGHNTVSWYQQALGQGPQFIFQYYREEENGRGNFPPRFSGLQFPNYSSELNVNALELDDSALYLCASSLGTSGFSVGYTFGSGTRLTVV.

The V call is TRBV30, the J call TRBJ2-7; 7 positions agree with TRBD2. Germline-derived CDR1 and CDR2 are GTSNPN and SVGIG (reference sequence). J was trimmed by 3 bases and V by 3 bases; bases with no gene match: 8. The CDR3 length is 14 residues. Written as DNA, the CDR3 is TGTGCCTGGAGGCGATGGGAGGGTAGCTACGAGCAGTACTTC. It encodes CAWRRWEGSYEQYF.

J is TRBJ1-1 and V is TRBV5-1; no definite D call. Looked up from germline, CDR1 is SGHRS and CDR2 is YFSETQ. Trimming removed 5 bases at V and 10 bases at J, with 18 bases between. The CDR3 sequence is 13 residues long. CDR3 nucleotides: TGCGCCAGCAGGTATGATCGTGGGGAGGGAGCTTTCTTT. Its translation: CASRYDRGEGAFF. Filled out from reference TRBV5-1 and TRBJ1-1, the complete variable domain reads KAGVTQTPRYLIKTRGQQVTLSCSPISGHRSVSWYQQTPGQGLQFLFEYFSETQRNKGNFPGRFSGRQFSNSRSEMNVSTLELGDSALYLCASRYDRGEGAFFGQGTRLTVV.

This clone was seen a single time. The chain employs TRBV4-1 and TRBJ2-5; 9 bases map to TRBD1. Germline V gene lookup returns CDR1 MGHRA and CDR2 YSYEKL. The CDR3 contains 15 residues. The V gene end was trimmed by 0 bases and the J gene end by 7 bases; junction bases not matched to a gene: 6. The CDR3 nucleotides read TGCGCCAGCAGCCAAGATTGGGGACAGGGAAGGACCCAGTACTTC. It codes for CASSQDWGQGRTQYF.

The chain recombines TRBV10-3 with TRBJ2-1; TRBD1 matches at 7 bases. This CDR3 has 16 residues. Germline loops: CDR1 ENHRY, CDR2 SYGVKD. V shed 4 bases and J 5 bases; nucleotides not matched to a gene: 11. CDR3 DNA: TGTGCCATCAGTGTTAGCGCGACAGGGAGTAACAATGAGCAGTTCTTC. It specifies CAISVSATGSNNEQFF.

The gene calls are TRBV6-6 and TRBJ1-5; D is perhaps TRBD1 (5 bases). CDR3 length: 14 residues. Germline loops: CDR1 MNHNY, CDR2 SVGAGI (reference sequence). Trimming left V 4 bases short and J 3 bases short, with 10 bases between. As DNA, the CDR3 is TGTGCCAGCAGTTCGGCAGGGCCCAATCAGCCCCAGCATTTT. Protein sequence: CASSSAGPNQPQHF.

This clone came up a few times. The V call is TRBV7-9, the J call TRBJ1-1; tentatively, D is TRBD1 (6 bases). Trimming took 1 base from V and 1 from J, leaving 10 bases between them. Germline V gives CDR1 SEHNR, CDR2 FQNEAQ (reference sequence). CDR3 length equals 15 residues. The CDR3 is CASSLEGGKNTEAFF. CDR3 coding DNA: TGTGCCAGCAGCTTAGAAGGGGGAAAGAACACTGAAGCTTTCTTT.

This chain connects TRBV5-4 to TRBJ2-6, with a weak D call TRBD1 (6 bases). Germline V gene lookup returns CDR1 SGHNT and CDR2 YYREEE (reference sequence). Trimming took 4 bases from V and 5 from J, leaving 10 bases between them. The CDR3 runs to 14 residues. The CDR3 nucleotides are TGTGCCAGCAGCCTCCGGGACAGGGCCAACGTCCTGACTTTC. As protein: CASSLRDRANVLTF.

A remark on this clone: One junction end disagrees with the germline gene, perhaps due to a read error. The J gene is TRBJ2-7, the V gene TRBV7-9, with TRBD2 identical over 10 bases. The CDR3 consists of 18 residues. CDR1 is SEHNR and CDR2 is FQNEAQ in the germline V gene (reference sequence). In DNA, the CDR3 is TGTTCCAGCAGCTCCCCCAGCGGGAGGGCCCTGCACTCCTACGAGCAGTACTTC. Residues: CSSSSPSGRALHSYEQYF. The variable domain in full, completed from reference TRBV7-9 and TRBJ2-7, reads DTGVSQNPRHKITKRGQNVTFRCDPISEHNRLYWYRQTLGQGPEFLTYFQNEAQLEKSRLLSDRFSAERPKGSFSTLEIQRTEQGDSAMYLCSSSSPSGRALHSYEQYFGPGTRLTVT.

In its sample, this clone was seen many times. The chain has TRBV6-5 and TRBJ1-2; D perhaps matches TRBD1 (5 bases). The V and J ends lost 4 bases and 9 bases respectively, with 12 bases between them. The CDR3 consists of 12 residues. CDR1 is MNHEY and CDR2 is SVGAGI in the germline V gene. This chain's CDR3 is CASSSRRTSYTF. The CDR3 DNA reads TGTGCCAGCAGTTCCCGACGGACAAGCTACACCTTC.

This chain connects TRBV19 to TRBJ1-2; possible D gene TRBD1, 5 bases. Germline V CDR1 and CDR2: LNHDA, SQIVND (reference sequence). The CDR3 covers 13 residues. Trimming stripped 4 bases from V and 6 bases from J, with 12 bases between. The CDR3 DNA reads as TGTGCCAGTAGTACGACGGCCAGGGATGGCTACACCTTC. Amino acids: CASSTTARDGYTF.

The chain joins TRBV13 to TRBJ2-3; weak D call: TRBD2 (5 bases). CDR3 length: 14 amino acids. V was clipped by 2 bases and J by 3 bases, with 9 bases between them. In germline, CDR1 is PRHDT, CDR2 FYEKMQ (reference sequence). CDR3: CASSLWRRTDTQYF. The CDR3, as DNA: TGTGCCAGCAGCTTATGGCGGAGGACAGATACGCAGTATTTT.

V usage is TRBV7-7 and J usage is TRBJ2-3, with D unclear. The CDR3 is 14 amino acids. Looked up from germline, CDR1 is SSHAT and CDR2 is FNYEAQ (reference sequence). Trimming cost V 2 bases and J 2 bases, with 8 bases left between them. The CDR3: CASSLLPSTDTQYF. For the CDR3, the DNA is TGTGCCAGCAGCTTACTTCCGTCCACAGATACGCAGTATTTT.

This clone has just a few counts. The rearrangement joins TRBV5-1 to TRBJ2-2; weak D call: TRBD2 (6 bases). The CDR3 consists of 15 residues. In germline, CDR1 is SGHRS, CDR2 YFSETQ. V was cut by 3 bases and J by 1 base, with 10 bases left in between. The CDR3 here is CASSSGRLNTGELFF. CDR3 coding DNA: TGCGCCAGCAGCTCCGGGAGACTGAACACCGGGGAGCTGTTTTTT. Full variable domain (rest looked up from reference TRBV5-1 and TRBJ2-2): KAGVTQTPRYLIKTRGQQVTLSCSPISGHRSVSWYQQTPGQGLQFLFEYFSETQRNKGNFPGRFSGRQFSNSRSEMNVSTLELGDSALYLCASSSGRLNTGELFFGEGSRLTVL.

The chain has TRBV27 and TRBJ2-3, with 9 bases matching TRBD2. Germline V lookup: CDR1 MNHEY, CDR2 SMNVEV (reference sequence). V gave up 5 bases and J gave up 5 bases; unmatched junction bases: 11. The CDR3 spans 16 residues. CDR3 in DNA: TGTGCCAGCAGTCCCTCCCTAGCGGGGAGAGGAGATACGCAGTATTTT. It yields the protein CASSPSLAGRGDTQYF.

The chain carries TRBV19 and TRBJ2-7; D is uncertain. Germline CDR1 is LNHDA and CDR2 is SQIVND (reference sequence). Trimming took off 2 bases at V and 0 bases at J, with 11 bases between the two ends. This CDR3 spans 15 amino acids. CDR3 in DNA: TGTGCCAGTAGTATAAGTGGCCAGAACTCCTACGAGCAGTACTTC. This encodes CASSISGQNSYEQYF.

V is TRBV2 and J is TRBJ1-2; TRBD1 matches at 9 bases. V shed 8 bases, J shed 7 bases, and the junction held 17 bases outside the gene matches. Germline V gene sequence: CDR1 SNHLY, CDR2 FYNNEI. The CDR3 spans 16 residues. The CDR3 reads CASGDRTGEFAGGYTF. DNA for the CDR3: TGTGCCAGCGGAGACAGGACAGGGGAATTTGCAGGTGGCTACACCTTC.

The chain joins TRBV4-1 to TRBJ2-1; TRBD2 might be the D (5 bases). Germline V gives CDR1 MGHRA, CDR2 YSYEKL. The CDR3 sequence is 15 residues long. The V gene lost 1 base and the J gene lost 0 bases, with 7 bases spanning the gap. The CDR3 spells CASSQAGFSYNEQFF. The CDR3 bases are TGCGCCAGCAGCCAAGCGGGGTTCTCCTACAATGAGCAGTTCTTC.

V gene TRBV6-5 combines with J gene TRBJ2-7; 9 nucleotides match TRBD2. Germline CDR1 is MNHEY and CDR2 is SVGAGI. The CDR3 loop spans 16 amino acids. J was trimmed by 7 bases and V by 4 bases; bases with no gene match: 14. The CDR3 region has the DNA TGTGCCAGCAGTTGGATAGCGGGAGTGGAGGGAGGGGAGCAGTACTTC. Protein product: CASSWIAGVEGGEQYF.

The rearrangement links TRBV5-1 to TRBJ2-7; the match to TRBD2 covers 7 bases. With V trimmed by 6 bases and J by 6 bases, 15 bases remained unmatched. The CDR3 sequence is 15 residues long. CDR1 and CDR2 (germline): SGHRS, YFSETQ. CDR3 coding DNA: TGCGCCAGCAAGAAGGGTGCGGGAGACGGTGTCGAGCAGTACTTC. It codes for CASKKGAGDGVEQYF. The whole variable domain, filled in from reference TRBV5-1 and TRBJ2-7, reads KAGVTQTPRYLIKTRGQQVTLSCSPISGHRSVSWYQQTPGQGLQFLFEYFSETQRNKGNFPGRFSGRQFSNSRSEMNVSTLELGDSALYLCASKKGAGDGVEQYFGPGTRLTVT.

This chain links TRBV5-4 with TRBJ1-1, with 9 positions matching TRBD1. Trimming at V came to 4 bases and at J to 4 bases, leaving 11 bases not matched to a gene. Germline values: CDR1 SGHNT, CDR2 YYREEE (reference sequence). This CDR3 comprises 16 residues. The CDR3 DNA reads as TGTGCCAGCAGCCCCCGGGGACAGGGATTCAGCACTGAAGCTTTCTTT. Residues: CASSPRGQGFSTEAFF.

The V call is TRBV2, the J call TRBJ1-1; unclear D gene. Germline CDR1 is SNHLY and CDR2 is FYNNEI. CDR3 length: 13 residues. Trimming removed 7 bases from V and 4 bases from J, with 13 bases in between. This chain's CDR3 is CASNGVWGTEAFF. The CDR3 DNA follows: TGTGCCAGCAACGGGGTATGGGGCACTGAAGCTTTCTTT. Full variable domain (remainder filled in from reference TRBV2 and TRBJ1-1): EPEVTQTPSHQVTQMGQEVILRCVPISNHLYFYWYRQILGQKVEFLVSFYNNEISEKSEIFDDQFSVERPDGSNFTLKIRSTKLEDSAMYFCASNGVWGTEAFFGQGTRLTVV.